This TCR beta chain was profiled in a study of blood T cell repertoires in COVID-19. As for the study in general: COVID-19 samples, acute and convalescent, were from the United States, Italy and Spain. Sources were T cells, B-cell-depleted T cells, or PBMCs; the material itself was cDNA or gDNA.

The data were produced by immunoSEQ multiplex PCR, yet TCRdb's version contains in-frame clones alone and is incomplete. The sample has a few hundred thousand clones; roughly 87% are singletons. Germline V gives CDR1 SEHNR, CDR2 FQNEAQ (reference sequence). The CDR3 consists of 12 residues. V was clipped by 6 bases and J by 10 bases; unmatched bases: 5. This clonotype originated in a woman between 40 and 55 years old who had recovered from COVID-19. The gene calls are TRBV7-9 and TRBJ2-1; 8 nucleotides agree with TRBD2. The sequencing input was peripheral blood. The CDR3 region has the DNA TGTGCCAGCAGACCAAGCGGGGGAGAGCAGTTCTTC. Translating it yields CASRPSGGEQFF.